This passage covers 31 T cell receptor beta chains from one sample sequenced in a study of shared clonotypes between healthy human individuals. Sequenced by immunoSEQ multiplex PCR; TCRdb stores in-frame clones only, minus some. The table lists hundreds of thousands of clones, less than 85% of them singletons. Sequencing used memory CD4+ T cells sorted from blood. Specified subset: CD45RA-negative fraction. The receptors were sampled from a woman in her 30s in good health.

J is TRBJ2-7 and V is TRBV29-1; D gene ambiguous. Germline V gene data show CDR1 as SQVTM and CDR2 as ANQGSEA. The V gene lost 2 bases and the J gene lost 6 bases, with 14 bases spanning the gap. This CDR3 comprises 13 residues. CDR3 protein: CSVEPRRGAEQYF. The CDR3 DNA sequence: TGCAGCGTTGAACCCCGCCGAGGAGCCGAGCAGTACTTC.

The chain combines TRBV28 with TRBJ1-2; 10 bases align to TRBD1. CDR1 and CDR2 (germline): MDHEN, SYDVKM. CDR3 length: 16 residues. After removal of 1 base from V and 3 bases from J, the junction contained 5 bases not matched to a gene. CDR3: CASSLYTGTGDYGYTF. The CDR3 region has the DNA TGTGCCAGCAGTTTATACACCGGGACAGGGGACTATGGCTACACCTTC.

The chain has TRBV5-6 and TRBJ2-7; D not resolved. CDR1 is SGHDT, CDR2 YYEEEE, per germline. CDR3 size: 12 residues. Trimming took off 2 bases at V and 5 bases at J, with 8 bases between the two ends. The DNA for the CDR3 is TGTGCCAGCAGCTTATACACGGACGAGCAGTACTTC. It encodes CASSLYTDEQYF. Full variable domain (missing parts from reference TRBV5-6 and TRBJ2-7): DAGVTQSPTHLIKTRGQQVTLRCSPKSGHDTVSWYQQALGQGPQFIFQYYEEEERQRGNFPDRFSGHQFPNYSSELNVNALLLGDSALYLCASSLYTDEQYFGPGTRLTVT.

V is TRBV4-1 and J is TRBJ2-2; tentatively, D is TRBD1 (5 bases). V lost 6 bases to trimming and J lost 1 base, with 9 bases between them. Germline CDR1 reads MGHRA; CDR2 reads YSYEKL. There are 14 residues in the CDR3. Written as DNA, the CDR3 is TGCGCCAGCAGACAAACAGGGAACACCGGGGAGCTGTTTTTT. This sequence encodes CASRQTGNTGELFF.

As to this clone: A read error is possible here, since a much larger clone lies one base away. The rearrangement joins TRBV6-5 to TRBJ2-7, with D unresolved. CDR1 MNHEY and CDR2 SVGAGI come from the germline V gene. Trimming removed 5 bases at V and 3 bases at J, with 5 bases between. The CDR3 loop spans 11 amino acids. This CDR3 reads CASSGLYEQYF. CDR3 DNA: TGTGCCAGCAGTGGCCTCTACGAGCAGTACTTC.

This clone was detected once. The V and J genes are TRBV5-6 and TRBJ1-3, with D possibly being TRBD1 (6 bases). This CDR3 has 16 residues. Germline values: CDR1 SGHDT, CDR2 YYEEEE. The V end was cut by 0 bases, the J end by 3 bases, with 13 bases between. The CDR3 coding sequence is TGTGCCAGCAGCTTGGGGTTCTCAGGGGTTGGAAACACCATATATTTT. This gives the protein CASSLGFSGVGNTIYF.

The chain's CDR3 is CASSSATGGGEKLFF. CDR3 bases: TGTGCCAGCAGTTCCGCGACAGGGGGAGGTGAAAAACTGTTTTTT. V gene TRBV28 combines with J gene TRBJ1-4, with 9 bases identical to TRBD1. Germline assignment: CDR1 MDHEN and CDR2 SYDVKM. V lost 4 bases to trimming and J lost 7 bases; unmatched junction nucleotides: 7. The CDR3 consists of 15 residues. The full variable domain, in which reference TRBV28 and TRBJ1-4 provide the parts outside the CDR3, is DVKVTQSSRYLVKRTGEKVFLECVQDMDHENMFWYRQDPGLGLRLIYFSYDVKMKEKGDIPEGYSVSREKKERFSLILESASTNQTSMYLCASSSATGGGEKLFFGSGTQLSVL.

The V call is TRBV7-3, the J call TRBJ1-1; a weak D match, TRBD1 (5 bases). Germline CDR1 is SGHTA and CDR2 is FQGTGA. This CDR3 region has 15 residues. The V end was cut by 5 bases, the J end by 6 bases, with 19 bases between. The CDR3 nucleotides are TGTGCCAGCAGCCCCGCGGGACCGGGGGTTTCTGAAGCTTTCTTT. Its translation: CASSPAGPGVSEAFF.

The chain has TRBV7-6 and TRBJ1-3; D not resolved. Trimming cost V 3 bases and J 0 bases, with 15 bases left between them. Germline assignment: CDR1 SGHVS and CDR2 FNYEAQ. This CDR3 region has 17 residues. The CDR3 sequence: CASSFSPTASSGNTIYF. The CDR3 nucleotides read TGTGCCAGCAGCTTCTCCCCGACGGCGTCCTCTGGAAACACCATATATTTT. The full variable domain, completed using reference TRBV7-6 and TRBJ1-3, is GAGVSQSPRYKVTKRGQDVALRCDPISGHVSLYWYRQALGQGPEFLTYFNYEAQQDKSGLPNDRFSAERPEGSISTLTIQRTEQRDSAMYRCASSFSPTASSGNTIYFGEGSWLTVV.

This sequence joins TRBV10-2 and TRBJ2-4; TRBD1 agrees at 8 bases. Germline CDR1 WSHSY, CDR2 SAAADI. This CDR3 contains 17 residues. The V segment lost 6 bases and the J segment 0 bases; nucleotides outside the gene matches: 10. The CDR3 here is CASSGRGLQLAKNIQYF. As DNA, the CDR3 is TGCGCCAGCAGCGGCAGGGGGCTACAATTAGCCAAAAACATTCAGTACTTC.

The chain links TRBV29-1 to TRBJ2-1; 9 bases fit TRBD1. The CDR3 consists of 16 residues. The germline V gene has CDR1 SQVTM and CDR2 ANQGSEA. The junction had 9 bases not matched to a gene; V was cut back by 3 bases and J by 3 bases. In DNA, the CDR3 is TGCAGCGTTGATGGCTGGGACAGGGACCTCTACAATGAGCAGTTCTTC. Translating it yields CSVDGWDRDLYNEQFF.

The chain recombines TRBV2 with TRBJ2-7, with D perhaps matching TRBD1 or TRBD2 (6 bases each). Deletions cut 4 bases from V and 3 bases from J, with 13 bases between. The CDR3 is 14 residues long. Germline values: CDR1 SNHLY, CDR2 FYNNEI. DNA of the CDR3: TGTGCCAGCAGTGTGGAGGGCAGGGGCTACGAGCAGTACTTC. This translates into CASSVEGRGYEQYF.

The rearrangement uses TRBV5-4 and TRBJ2-5; 8 bases agree with TRBD1. The CDR3 has 17 residues. The J segment lost 2 bases and the V segment lost 4 bases, leaving 13 bases of the junction unmatched. CDR1 is SGHNT, CDR2 YYREEE, per germline (reference sequence). CDR3 DNA: TGTGCCAGCAGCCCCAAGTCGTCCAGGGGGCGGCAAGAGACCCAGTACTTC. Encoded protein: CASSPKSSRGRQETQYF.

V and J are TRBV7-2 and TRBJ2-6; tentatively, D is TRBD2 (6 bases). This CDR3 is built from 15 residues. In germline, CDR1 is SGHTA, CDR2 FQGNSA. The ends were cut back, 8 bases at V and 7 bases at J, with 18 bases in the middle. The CDR3 is CASGTDVLTANVLTF. The DNA of the CDR3 is TGTGCCAGCGGGACTGACGTCTTGACCGCCAACGTCCTGACTTTC. The full variable domain, with the rest looked up from reference TRBV7-2 and TRBJ2-6, is GAGVSQSPSNKVTEKGKDVELRCDPISGHTALYWYRQSLGQGLEFLIYFQGNSAPDKSGLPSDRFSAERTGGSVSTLTIQRTQQEDSAVYLCASGTDVLTANVLTFGAGSRLTVL.

The chain has TRBV5-8 and TRBJ2-7; TRBD1 aligns across 7 bases. The CDR3 is made up of 14 amino acids. Trimming cost V 5 bases and J 5 bases; bases outside gene matches: 10. The germline CDR1 and CDR2 sequences are SGHTS and YDEGEE. The CDR3 protein is CASRPRQGSDEQYF. As DNA, the CDR3 is TGTGCCAGCAGGCCCAGACAGGGAAGCGACGAGCAGTACTTC.

This clone has ten or more counts. The chain employs TRBV19 and TRBJ2-1; the D gene is possibly TRBD1 (5 bases). Germline lookup yields CDR1 LNHDA and CDR2 SQIVND (reference sequence). The CDR3 sequence is 16 residues long. V was shortened by 4 bases and J by 2 bases, with 15 bases between the two germline ends. CDR3 loop: CASSKGLLGTYNEQFF. CDR3 DNA sequence: TGTGCCAGTAGTAAGGGGCTTCTTGGGACCTACAATGAGCAGTTCTTC. Full variable domain (missing parts from reference TRBV19 and TRBJ2-1): DGGITQSPKYLFRKEGQNVTLSCEQNLNHDAMYWYRQDPGQGLRLIYYSQIVNDFQKGDIAEGYSVSREKKESFPLTVTSAQKNPTAFYLCASSKGLLGTYNEQFFGPGTRLTVL.

The chain couples TRBV2 to TRBJ2-1; 10 nucleotides match TRBD2. This CDR3 has 15 amino acids. V lost 6 bases and J lost 7; bases outside the gene matches: 9. The germline V gene has CDR1 SNHLY and CDR2 FYNNEI. The CDR3 region has the DNA TGTGCCAGCAGCGCTCTAGCGGGAGTCATGAATGAGCAGTTCTTC. This encodes CASSALAGVMNEQFF.

The rearrangement joins TRBV10-2 to TRBJ2-7; D is uncertain. Per the germline V gene, CDR1 is WSHSY and CDR2 is SAAADI. This CDR3 contains 14 residues. V was clipped by 2 bases and J by 2 bases, with 10 bases between them. The chain's CDR3 is CASSEIVHTYEQYF. The CDR3 DNA is TGCGCCAGCAGTGAGATAGTACATACCTACGAGCAGTACTTC.

V usage is TRBV5-1 and J usage is TRBJ2-7, with 7 bases identical to TRBD1. The length of the CDR3 is 15 residues. V shed 0 bases, J shed 3 bases, and the junction held 6 bases outside the gene matches. Germline V gene sequence: CDR1 SGHRS, CDR2 YFSETQ. For the CDR3, the DNA is TGCGCCAGCAGCTTGGAGGACAGGAACTACTACGAGCAGTACTTC. Translated, it gives CASSLEDRNYYEQYF.

The chain recombines TRBV19 with TRBJ2-1; D not resolved. The germline V gene encodes CDR1 LNHDA and CDR2 SQIVND (reference sequence). V lost 7 bases and J 4 bases, leaving 14 bases between the germline ends. The CDR3 length is 14 residues. The CDR3 DNA follows: TGTGCCAGTACGAGGTATTTAGGGTACAATGAGCAGTTCTTC. Its translation: CASTRYLGYNEQFF.

This rearrangement joins TRBV28 to TRBJ2-4; 7 nucleotides align to TRBD1. V trimming: 9 bases; J trimming: 5 bases; junction bases outside the gene matches: 4. Germline-derived CDR1 and CDR2 are MDHEN and SYDVKM. This CDR3 spans 12 amino acids. The CDR3 DNA is TGTGCCAGTTCGACAGGGCAAAACATTCAGTACTTC. Protein sequence: CASSTGQNIQYF.

The rearrangement uses TRBV9 and TRBJ2-5, with 7 positions matching TRBD2. Germline V CDR1 and CDR2: SGDLS, YYNGEE. The CDR3 runs 16 residues. After removal of 4 bases from V and 4 bases from J, the junction contained 13 bases not matched to a gene. CDR3 in amino acids: CASSYSGAGVGETQYF. The CDR3 nucleotides are TGTGCCAGCAGCTACAGCGGGGCGGGAGTAGGAGAGACCCAGTACTTC.

CDR3 amino acids: CASVSGTLTDTQYF. CDR3 nucleotide sequence: TGTGCCAGCGTTTCAGGGACACTCACAGATACGCAGTATTTT. The chain has TRBV2 and TRBJ2-3; weak D call: TRBD1 (6 bases). Germline V gives CDR1 SNHLY, CDR2 FYNNEI. Trimming removed 8 bases at V and 2 bases at J, with 14 bases between. The CDR3 is 14 residues long.

V is TRBV18 and J is TRBJ1-1, with D tentatively TRBD1 (6 bases). Germline values: CDR1 KGHSH, CDR2 LQKENI. CDR3 length: 14 residues. V gave up 3 bases and J gave up 1 base, with 9 bases separating them. In nucleotides, the CDR3 is TGTGCCAGCTCACCCATGACAGGGAACACTGAAGCTTTCTTT. It yields the protein CASSPMTGNTEAFF.

The genes are TRBV4-1 and TRBJ2-1, with 11 bases identical to TRBD2. The CDR3 is 16 amino acids. The germline V gene encodes CDR1 MGHRA and CDR2 YSYEKL. V was pared by 0 bases and J by 7 bases, with 5 bases of the junction left unmatched. The CDR3 DNA sequence: TGCGCCAGCAGCCAAGAGGGTGCTAGCGGGAGGAATGAGCAGTTCTTC. It is translated as CASSQEGASGRNEQFF.

This rearrangement joins TRBV7-2 to TRBJ2-4; D gene unclear. The V and J ends lost 1 base and 0 bases respectively, with 10 bases between them. Germline-derived CDR1 and CDR2 are SGHTA and FQGNSA. The CDR3 length is 16 residues. As DNA, the CDR3 is TGTGCCAGCAGCTTAGTTTCAGACATAGCCAAAAACATTCAGTACTTC. It encodes CASSLVSDIAKNIQYF.

The chain is built from TRBV2 and TRBJ2-1; D not certain. Trimming took 5 bases from V and 0 from J, leaving 8 bases between them. CDR1 SNHLY and CDR2 FYNNEI come from the germline V gene. The CDR3 length is 14 residues. CDR3 residues: CASSKRSSYNEQFF. The CDR3 nucleotides read TGTGCCAGCAGTAAACGGAGCTCCTACAATGAGCAGTTCTTC.

This rearrangement joins TRBV14 to TRBJ1-4; D might be TRBD1 (5 bases). This CDR3 region has 15 residues. The V end lost 1 base, the J end lost 3 bases, and 9 bases lay between the germline ends. From germline, CDR1 is SGHDN and CDR2 FVKESK. CDR3 nucleotide sequence: TGTGCCAGCAGCCAAGGGGGCTGGTCTAATGAAAAACTGTTTTTT. Encoded protein: CASSQGGWSNEKLFF. Full variable domain (missing parts from reference TRBV14 and TRBJ1-4): EAGVTQFPSHSVIEKGQTVTLRCDPISGHDNLYWYRRVMGKEIKFLLHFVKESKQDESGMPNNRFLAERTGGTYSTLKVQPAELEDSGVYFCASSQGGWSNEKLFFGSGTQLSVL.

In this sample, this clone turned up once. The chain carries TRBV28 and TRBJ2-1, with a tentative D call TRBD1 (6 bases). V gave up 2 bases and J gave up 8 bases, with 13 bases separating them. The CDR3 consists of 14 residues. Germline loops: CDR1 MDHEN, CDR2 SYDVKM. CDR3 coding DNA: TGTGCCAGCAGTTTAATGGGGGCGACGGATGAGCAGTTCTTC. This encodes CASSLMGATDEQFF.

The CDR3 spells CASSVGTSGRHEQFF. In nucleotides, the CDR3 is TGTGCCAGCAGCGTCGGGACTAGCGGGAGACATGAGCAGTTCTTC. This rearrangement joins TRBV9 to TRBJ2-1; 14 bases agree with TRBD2. Germline loops: CDR1 SGDLS, CDR2 YYNGEE. This CDR3 comprises 15 residues. V lost 2 bases, J lost 8 bases, and 3 bases stayed unmatched.

This chain uses TRBV11-3 with TRBJ2-1; tentative D call: TRBD2 (5 bases). CDR3 size: 13 residues. The germline V gene encodes CDR1 SGHNT and CDR2 YENEEA. Trimming removed 5 bases at V and 6 bases at J, with 11 bases between. CDR3 loop: CASSRGAFNEQFF. The CDR3 DNA is TGTGCCAGCAGCCGGGGAGCTTTCAATGAGCAGTTCTTC.